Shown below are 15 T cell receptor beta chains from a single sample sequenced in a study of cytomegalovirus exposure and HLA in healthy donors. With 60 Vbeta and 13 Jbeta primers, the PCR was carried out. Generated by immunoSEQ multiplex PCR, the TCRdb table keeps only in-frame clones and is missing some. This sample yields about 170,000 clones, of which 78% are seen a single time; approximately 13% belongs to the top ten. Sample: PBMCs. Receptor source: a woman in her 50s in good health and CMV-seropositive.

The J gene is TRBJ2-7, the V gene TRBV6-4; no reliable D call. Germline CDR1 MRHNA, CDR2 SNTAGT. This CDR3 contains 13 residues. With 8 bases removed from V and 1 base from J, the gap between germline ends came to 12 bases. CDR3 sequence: CASPTTKSYEQYF. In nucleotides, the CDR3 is TGTGCCAGCCCTACGACAAAGTCCTACGAGCAGTACTTC.

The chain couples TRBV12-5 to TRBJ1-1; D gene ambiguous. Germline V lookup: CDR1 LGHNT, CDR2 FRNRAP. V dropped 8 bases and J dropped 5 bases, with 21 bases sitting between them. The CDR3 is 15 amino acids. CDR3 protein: CASMSNMGRRTEAFF. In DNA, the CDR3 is TGTGCTAGTATGAGTAATATGGGGAGAAGGACTGAAGCTTTCTTT.

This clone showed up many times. This CDR3 is CASSQESGGAYTQYF. CDR3 coding DNA: TGTGCCAGCAGCCAAGAAAGCGGGGGGGCGTATACGCAGTATTTT. The chain couples TRBV4-2 to TRBJ2-3; 10 bases match TRBD2. Trimming at V came to 0 bases and at J to 7 bases, leaving 4 bases not matched to a gene. The CDR3 is made up of 15 amino acids. Germline lookup yields CDR1 LGHNA and CDR2 YNFKEQ.

The CDR3 region has the DNA TGTGCCAGCACCATGGGAGGACGTCTCGCGGGTGAAAAACTGTTTTTT. Protein sequence: CASTMGGRLAGEKLFF. The chain recombines TRBV6-6 with TRBJ1-4; D unresolved. Trimming removed 7 bases from V and 7 bases from J, with 22 bases in between. The CDR3 consists of 16 residues. Germline V gives CDR1 MNHNY, CDR2 SVGAGI (reference sequence).

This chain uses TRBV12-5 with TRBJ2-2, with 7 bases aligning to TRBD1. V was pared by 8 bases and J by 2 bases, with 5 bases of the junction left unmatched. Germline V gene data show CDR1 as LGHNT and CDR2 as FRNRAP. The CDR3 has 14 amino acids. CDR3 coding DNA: TGTGCTAGTAAGACAGGGCTTAACACCGGGGAGCTGTTTTTT. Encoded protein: CASKTGLNTGELFF.

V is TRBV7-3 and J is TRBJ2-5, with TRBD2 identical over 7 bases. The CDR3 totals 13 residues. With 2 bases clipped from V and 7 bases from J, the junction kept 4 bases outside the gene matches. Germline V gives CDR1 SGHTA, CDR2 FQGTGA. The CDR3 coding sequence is TGTGCCAGCAGCTTAGCAGGCGGGGGGACCCAGTACTTC. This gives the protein CASSLAGGGTQYF.

CDR3 sequence (DNA): TGTGCCAGCAGCTTAGAGGGCGGGGGGGCCATAGAGCAGTTCTTC. Amino acid sequence: CASSLEGGGAIEQFF. V gene TRBV11-2 combines with J gene TRBJ2-1; TRBD2 matches at 9 bases. Germline values: CDR1 SGHAT, CDR2 FQNNGV. The CDR3 covers 15 residues. V lost 0 bases and J lost 10; bases outside the gene matches: 7.

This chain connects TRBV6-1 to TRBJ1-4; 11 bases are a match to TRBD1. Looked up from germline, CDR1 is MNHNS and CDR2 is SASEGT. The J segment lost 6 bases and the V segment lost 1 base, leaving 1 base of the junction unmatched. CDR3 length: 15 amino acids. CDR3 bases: TGTGCCAGCAGTGAAGTGGGACAGGGGGATGAAAAACTGTTTTTT. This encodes CASSEVGQGDEKLFF.

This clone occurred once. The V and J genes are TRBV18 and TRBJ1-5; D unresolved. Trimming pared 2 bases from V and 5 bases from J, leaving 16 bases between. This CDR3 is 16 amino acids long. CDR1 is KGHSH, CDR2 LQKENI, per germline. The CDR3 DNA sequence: TGTGCCAGCTCACCAGAGATGCTAAATGGAGATCAGCCCCAGCATTTT. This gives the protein CASSPEMLNGDQPQHF.

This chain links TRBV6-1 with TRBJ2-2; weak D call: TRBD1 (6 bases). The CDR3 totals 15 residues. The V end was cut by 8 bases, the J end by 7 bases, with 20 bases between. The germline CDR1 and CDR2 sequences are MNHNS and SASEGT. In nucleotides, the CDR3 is TGTGCCAGCGTATTTTGGACAGCGGTCGGCGGGGAGCTGTTTTTT. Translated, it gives CASVFWTAVGGELFF.

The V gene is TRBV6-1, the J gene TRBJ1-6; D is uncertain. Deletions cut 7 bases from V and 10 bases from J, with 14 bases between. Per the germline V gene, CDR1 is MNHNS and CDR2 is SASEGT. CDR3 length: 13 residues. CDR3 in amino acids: CASMDAGHSPLHF. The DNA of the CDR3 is TGTGCCAGCATGGACGCGGGTCACTCACCCCTCCACTTT.

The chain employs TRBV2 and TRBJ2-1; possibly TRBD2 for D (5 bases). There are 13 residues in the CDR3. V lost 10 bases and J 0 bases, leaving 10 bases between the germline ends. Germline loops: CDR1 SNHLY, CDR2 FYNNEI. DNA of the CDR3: TGTGCCAACCGGGGAGACTCCTACAATGAGCAGTTCTTC. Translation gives CANRGDSYNEQFF.

This CDR3 is CAISDPRDNYEQYF. CDR3 DNA sequence: TGTGCCATCAGTGACCCCCGGGACAACTACGAGCAGTACTTC. This chain links TRBV10-3 with TRBJ2-5, with D possibly TRBD1 on 6 matching bases. The J call may be wrong; the DNA end is better matched by TRBJ2-7. This CDR3 contains 14 residues. In germline, CDR1 is ENHRY, CDR2 SYGVKD.

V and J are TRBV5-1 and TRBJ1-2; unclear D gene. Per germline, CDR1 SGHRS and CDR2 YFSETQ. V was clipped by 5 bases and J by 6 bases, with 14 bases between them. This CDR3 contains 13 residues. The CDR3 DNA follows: TGCGCCAGCAGGGTCGGGAGGGCAGATGGCTACACCTTC. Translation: CASRVGRADGYTF.

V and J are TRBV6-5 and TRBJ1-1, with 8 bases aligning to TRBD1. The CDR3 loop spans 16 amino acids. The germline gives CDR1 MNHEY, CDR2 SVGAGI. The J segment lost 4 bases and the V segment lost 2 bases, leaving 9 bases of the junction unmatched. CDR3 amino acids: CASSYTAGGLSTEAFF. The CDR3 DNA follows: TGTGCCAGCAGTTACACGGCAGGGGGCTTGAGCACTGAAGCTTTCTTT.